This T cell receptor (beta chain) was observed in a study of blood T cell repertoires in COVID-19. Profiling relied on immunoSEQ multiplex PCR, and the TCRdb table lists in-frame clones only, not all of them. The sample contains over 300,000 clones, just over 85% of which appear only once. This CDR3 has 15 residues. V shed 4 bases and J 2 bases; nucleotides not matched to a gene: 4. Germline values: CDR1 SGHRS, CDR2 YFSETQ. This chain joins TRBV5-1 and TRBJ1-3; 9 nucleotides match TRBD1. The TCR comes from a woman between 18 and 29 years old who had recovered from COVID-19. What was sequenced was PBMCs or T cells enriched from blood (not recorded which). The chain's CDR3 is CASSRDRVPGNTIYF. The CDR3 DNA is TGCGCCAGCAGCCGGGACAGGGTCCCTGGAAACACCATATATTTT.